The 32 T cell receptor beta chains given below trace back to one sample, sequenced in a study of PD-1 blockade in classical Hodgkin lymphoma (dated by TCRdb to the early 2020s). The protocol used for the library was the immunoSEQ multiplex PCR assay. TCRdb re-hosts the immuneACCESS table, in-frame sequences only. Its copies lack some clones; in the studies checked, an unresolved V gene accounts for under half of them, and the cause for the rest is not known. The sample table contains about 94,000 clones; only one count was recorded for roughly nine tenths of them. The top ten hold approximately 11% of the sample. Sample time point, as interpreted from the label and publication: cycle 2 day 1 (C2D1) of nivolumab. Every trial patient had relapsed after autologous stem cell transplantation, and cohorts A, B and C differed in prior brentuximab vedotin exposure. Specimen: peripheral blood mononuclear cells (PBMCs), collected before the second cycle of nivolumab. Receptor source: a human donor with classical Hodgkin lymphoma.

The rearrangement joins TRBV27 to TRBJ2-3; D not certain. V dropped 6 bases and J dropped 0 bases, with 10 bases sitting between them. This CDR3 region has 14 residues. Per the germline V gene, CDR1 is MNHEY and CDR2 is SMNVEV (reference sequence). CDR3 coding DNA: TGTGCCAGCAGGGAACATTATAGCACAGATACGCAGTATTTT. Translating it yields CASREHYSTDTQYF.

V usage is TRBV7-8 and J usage is TRBJ2-5, with 8 bases matching TRBD2. The CDR3 totals 14 residues. V dropped 5 bases and J dropped 1; count of bases not matched to a gene: 3. Germline V gives CDR1 SGHVS, CDR2 FQNEAQ. CDR3 nucleotides: TGTGCCAGCAGCGTTAGCGGGGTCCAAGAGACCCAGTACTTC. Translating gives CASSVSGVQETQYF.

The J gene is TRBJ2-2, the V gene TRBV6-5, with D possibly matching TRBD1 (5 bases). Germline values: CDR1 MNHEY, CDR2 SVGAGI. CDR3 length: 14 residues. V dropped 4 bases and J dropped 5 bases, with 11 bases sitting between them. CDR3 sequence (DNA): TGTGCCAGCAGTTTCCCGACAGCAACCGGGGAGCTGTTTTTT. As protein: CASSFPTATGELFF.

The chain has TRBV7-3 and TRBJ2-3; 12 bases are shared with TRBD2. In germline, CDR1 is SGHTA, CDR2 FQGTGA. The CDR3 totals 15 residues. V shed 4 bases and J 4 bases; nucleotides not matched to a gene: 3. CDR3 region: CASSSLAGGADTQYF. The CDR3, as DNA: TGTGCCAGCAGCTCACTAGCGGGAGGAGCAGATACGCAGTATTTT.

The V and J genes are TRBV5-6 and TRBJ2-1; 7 nucleotides match TRBD2. Germline V gene data show CDR1 as SGHDT and CDR2 as YYEEEE. J gave up 2 bases and V 0 bases, and 2 bases lay outside the gene matches. This CDR3 is 15 amino acids long. CDR3 nucleotides: TGTGCCAGCAGCTTGGACGGACTAGCCTACAATGAGCAGTTCTTC. This gives the protein CASSLDGLAYNEQFF. Complete variable domain (other parts from reference TRBV5-6 and TRBJ2-1): DAGVTQSPTHLIKTRGQQVTLRCSPKSGHDTVSWYQQALGQGPQFIFQYYEEEERQRGNFPDRFSGHQFPNYSSELNVNALLLGDSALYLCASSLDGLAYNEQFFGPGTRLTVL.

The rearrangement joins TRBV7-2 to TRBJ2-3, with 7 positions matching TRBD2. There are 17 residues in the CDR3. The V gene's germline CDR1 is SGHTA and CDR2 FQGNSA. V was pared by 1 base and J by 2 bases, with 9 bases of the junction left unmatched. The CDR3: CASSLVSAGVNTDTQYF. In DNA, the CDR3 is TGTGCCAGCAGCTTAGTATCCGCGGGGGTTAACACAGATACGCAGTATTTT.

This rearrangement joins TRBV19 to TRBJ1-5, with 7 bases identical to TRBD1. V dropped 7 bases and J dropped 3; count of bases not matched to a gene: 6. This CDR3 is 14 amino acids long. Germline lookup yields CDR1 LNHDA and CDR2 SQIVND (reference sequence). This CDR3 is CASNSGQTNQPQHF. CDR3 DNA: TGTGCCAGTAACTCGGGACAGACCAATCAGCCCCAGCATTTT. The variable domain in full, with the rest retrieved from reference TRBV19 and TRBJ1-5, is DGGITQSPKYLFRKEGQNVTLSCEQNLNHDAMYWYRQDPGQGLRLIYYSQIVNDFQKGDIAEGYSVSREKKESFPLTVTSAQKNPTAFYLCASNSGQTNQPQHFGDGTRLSIL.

The chain links TRBV7-9 to TRBJ2-2, with TRBD1 as a possible D gene (5 bases). CDR1 is SEHNR, CDR2 FQNEAQ, per germline (reference sequence). Trimming removed 3 bases from V and 8 bases from J, with 19 bases in between. This CDR3 has 16 amino acids. The CDR3 nucleotides read TGTGCCAGCAGCTTTGGTACTGCAGGGTCTATGGGGGAGCTGTTTTTT. Translation: CASSFGTAGSMGELFF.

The chain employs TRBV7-9 and TRBJ2-7; D unclear. V shed 1 base and J shed 5 bases, with 12 bases lying between them. CDR1 is SEHNR, CDR2 FQNEAQ, per germline (reference sequence). The CDR3 covers 14 residues. For the CDR3, the DNA is TGTGCCAGCAGCTTAGGGCTGGGGTACAACGAGCAGTACTTC. It specifies CASSLGLGYNEQYF.

This sequence joins TRBV4-1 and TRBJ2-5, with D possibly being TRBD1 (7 bases). This CDR3 contains 14 residues. Trimming stripped 4 bases from V and 4 bases from J, with 13 bases between. Germline CDR1 reads MGHRA; CDR2 reads YSYEKL. CDR3 region: CASSRRQGGETQYF. CDR3 sequence (DNA): TGCGCCAGCAGCCGTAGACAGGGAGGAGAGACCCAGTACTTC.

The gene calls are TRBV5-5 and TRBJ2-7, with 12 bases identical to TRBD1. The germline gives CDR1 SGHKS, CDR2 YYEKEE (reference sequence). The CDR3 spans 14 residues. Trimming at V came to 7 bases and at J to 5 bases, leaving 7 bases not matched to a gene. In DNA form, the CDR3 reads TGTGCCAGCGTTCCGGGACAGGGGGCCCACGAGCAGTACTTC. This translates into CASVPGQGAHEQYF.

V gene TRBV28 combines with J gene TRBJ2-7; either TRBD1 or TRBD2 may fit D (6 bases each). The V end lost 3 bases, the J end lost 3 bases, and 21 bases lay between the germline ends. The CDR3 extends over 17 amino acids. Germline CDR1 is MDHEN and CDR2 is SYDVKM. The DNA of the CDR3 is TGTGCCAGCAGTTTTATTTCCGGGGGCAGTTCCTTCTACGAGCAGTACTTC. It is translated as CASSFISGGSSFYEQYF.

V is TRBV5-8 and J is TRBJ2-1; a possible D gene is TRBD1 (6 bases). Germline CDR1 and CDR2: SGHTS and YDEGEE. This CDR3 spans 12 amino acids. Between the trimmed V and J ends, which lost 3 bases and 9 bases, there was a span of 10 bases. CDR3: CASSSTGLEQFF. The CDR3, as DNA: TGTGCCAGCAGCTCTACAGGGCTTGAGCAGTTCTTC.

On this clone itself: Other DNA variants within this sample encode the same CDR3. The rearrangement uses TRBV18 and TRBJ2-7, with D uncertain. Germline V gives CDR1 KGHSH, CDR2 LQKENI. This CDR3 comprises 12 residues. The V gene lost 2 bases and the J gene lost 2 bases, with 4 bases spanning the gap. The CDR3 coding sequence is TGTGCCAGCTCACCAGGAACCTACGAGCAGTACTTC. Translating it yields CASSPGTYEQYF.

The rearrangement uses TRBV7-2 and TRBJ2-7; tentative D call: TRBD2 (5 bases). Trimming cost V 6 bases and J 3 bases, with 24 bases left between them. Germline CDR1 and CDR2: SGHTA and FQGNSA. The CDR3 sequence is 17 residues long. The chain's CDR3 is CASRRLPELPGIYEQYF. CDR3 coding DNA: TGTGCCAGCAGAAGACTTCCCGAACTCCCGGGAATCTACGAGCAGTACTTC.

This clone was recorded only once. V is TRBV19 and J is TRBJ2-4; 8 positions match TRBD1. The V and J ends lost 3 bases and 1 base, in that order; junction bases with no gene match: 5. The CDR3 is made up of 16 amino acids. Germline CDR1 is LNHDA and CDR2 is SQIVND (reference sequence). CDR3 DNA: TGTGCCAGTAGTATTTCAGGGGGCCTTGCCAAAAACATTCAGTACTTC. The encoded protein is CASSISGGLAKNIQYF.

This chain joins TRBV6-1 and TRBJ1-3; 8 positions match TRBD1. The germline CDR1 and CDR2 sequences are MNHNS and SASEGT. The CDR3 is made up of 16 amino acids. V dropped 4 bases and J dropped 9; count of bases not matched to a gene: 14. CDR3 bases: TGTGCCAGCAGTGGGACTCCGGGACAGGCGGTGGGCACCATATATTTT. Residues: CASSGTPGQAVGTIYF.

The gene calls are TRBV5-1 and TRBJ2-5, with a possible D match to TRBD1 (6 bases). The CDR3 spans 15 residues. V was pared by 0 bases and J by 5 bases, with 14 bases between. Germline V gene data show CDR1 as SGHRS and CDR2 as YFSETQ. CDR3 nucleotides: TGCGCCAGCAGCTTGGGCTCACAGGGCGGGGAGACCCAGTACTTC. Protein: CASSLGSQGGETQYF.

The chain uses TRBV7-8 and TRBJ2-5, with 7 bases aligning to TRBD2. The better agreement between TRBJ2-7 and the DNA end casts doubt on the J call. Germline values: CDR1 SGHVS, CDR2 FQNEAQ. CDR3 size: 16 residues. CDR3 amino acids: CASSRVGGGMAYEQYF. DNA of the CDR3: TGTGCCAGCAGCCGCGTGGGGGGGGGAATGGCCTACGAGCAGTACTTC.

This sequence joins TRBV21-1 and TRBJ2-1; whether TRBD2, the table's D call, matches the DNA was not checked. TRBV21-1 is a recognized pseudogene. There are 14 residues in the CDR3. This CDR3 reads CASSKGSRYNEQFF. CDR3 nucleotide sequence: TGTGCCAGCAGCAAAGGGAGCCGATACAATGAGCAGTTCTTC.

V usage is TRBV28 and J usage is TRBJ1-2, with no clear D. The ends were cut back, 6 bases at V and 7 bases at J, with 15 bases in the middle. CDR1 is MDHEN and CDR2 is SYDVKM in the germline V gene. The CDR3 is 13 residues long. The CDR3 region is CASSRASYTGYTF. CDR3 coding DNA: TGTGCCAGCAGCCGGGCCTCATATACTGGCTACACCTTC.

Here the CDR3 DNA reads TGTGCCAGCAGCCCGAGTGGAGCCTACGAGCAGTACTTC. Amino acid sequence: CASSPSGAYEQYF. The V and J genes are TRBV7-3 and TRBJ2-7; D unresolved. CDR1 is SGHTA, CDR2 FQGTGA, per germline. Trimming removed 5 bases from V and 2 bases from J, with 10 bases in between. The CDR3 contains 13 residues.

J is TRBJ2-7 and V is TRBV6-1; tentative D call: TRBD2 (6 bases). The V and J ends lost 1 base and 0 bases respectively, with 13 bases between them. Germline assignment: CDR1 MNHNS and CDR2 SASEGT. The length of the CDR3 is 16 residues. The CDR3 bases are TGTGCCAGCAGTGAAGGGTGGCGGGGCCACTCCTACGAGCAGTACTTC. Amino acids: CASSEGWRGHSYEQYF.

This sequence joins TRBV29-1 and TRBJ1-2; 7 bases are a match to TRBD1. The CDR3 runs 14 residues. CDR1 is SQVTM, CDR2 ANQGSEA, per germline. V shed 1 base and J 6 bases; nucleotides not matched to a gene: 8. CDR3 protein: CSVEASAGGHGYTF. CDR3 DNA sequence: TGCAGCGTTGAAGCCTCAGCAGGGGGTCATGGCTACACCTTC.

The chain carries TRBV11-1 and TRBJ2-3; 12 bases fit TRBD2. Germline CDR1 reads SGHAT; CDR2 reads FQDESV (reference sequence). The CDR3 is 16 residues long. The junction had 2 bases not matched to a gene; V was cut back by 2 bases and J by 2 bases. CDR3 residues: CASSLTSGRTTDTQYF. The CDR3 nucleotides are TGTGCCAGCAGCTTAACTAGCGGGAGGACCACAGATACGCAGTATTTT. Based on the CDR3 plus reference TRBV11-1 and TRBJ2-3, the full variable domain is EAEVAQSPRYKITEKSQAVAFWCDPISGHATLYWYRQILGQGPELLVQFQDESVVDDSQLPKDRFSAERLKGVDSTLKIQPAELGDSAMYLCASSLTSGRTTDTQYFGPGTRLTVL.

The V and J genes are TRBV19 and TRBJ1-2, with 7 bases that match TRBD1. This CDR3 is built from 15 residues. CDR1 is LNHDA, CDR2 SQIVND, per germline (reference sequence). V dropped 6 bases and J dropped 7; count of bases not matched to a gene: 14. The chain's CDR3 is CASRTSRGQRPGYTF. In nucleotides, the CDR3 is TGTGCCAGTAGAACATCTCGGGGACAGAGGCCTGGCTACACCTTC.

The chain carries TRBV13 and TRBJ1-1; the D is unclear. Germline V gene data show CDR1 as PRHDT and CDR2 as FYEKMQ (reference sequence). V dropped 1 base and J dropped 0 bases, with 6 bases sitting between them. This CDR3 spans 14 amino acids. CDR3 residues: CASSLVGLNTEAFF. DNA of the CDR3: TGTGCCAGCAGCTTAGTCGGATTGAACACTGAAGCTTTCTTT. The full variable domain, completed using reference TRBV13 and TRBJ1-1, is AAGVIQSPRHLIKEKRETATLKCYPIPRHDTVYWYQQGPGQDPQFLISFYEKMQSDKGSIPDRFSAQQFSDYHSELNMSSLELGDSALYFCASSLVGLNTEAFFGQGTRLTVV.

This clone was seen only once. V gene TRBV5-6 combines with J gene TRBJ2-7; tentatively, D is TRBD1 or TRBD2 (5 bases each). CDR1 is SGHDT and CDR2 is YYEEEE in the germline V gene. This CDR3 region has 14 residues. The V gene lost 1 base and the J gene lost 2 bases, with 10 bases spanning the gap. CDR3 residues: CASSLMGVTYEQYF. The CDR3 DNA follows: TGTGCCAGCAGCTTGATGGGGGTCACCTACGAGCAGTACTTC.

The chain recombines TRBV7-2 with TRBJ1-2; D gene ambiguous. The CDR3 loop spans 15 amino acids. Germline loops: CDR1 SGHTA, CDR2 FQGNSA. The germline V and J ends were trimmed by 1 base and 8 bases, with 17 bases remaining between them. CDR3 in DNA: TGTGCCAGCAGCTTAGAGTTACTCCCGCTAAGAGGCTACACCTTC. Translating gives CASSLELLPLRGYTF.

The chain combines TRBV18 with TRBJ2-2; D not resolved. CDR3 length: 15 amino acids. Trimming cost V 6 bases and J 2 bases, with 13 bases left between them. Germline lookup yields CDR1 KGHSH and CDR2 LQKENI. The CDR3 loop reads CASSRAGTNTGELFF. CDR3 sequence (DNA): TGTGCCAGCTCCCGGGCAGGCACTAACACCGGGGAGCTGTTTTTT.

This clone was recorded only once. This chain uses TRBV27 with TRBJ2-4, with 9 bases lining up with TRBD1. Trimming took 5 bases from V and 1 from J; bases not matched to a gene: 6. The CDR3 is 16 residues long. CDR1 is MNHEY and CDR2 is SMNVEV in the germline V gene (reference sequence). The CDR3 bases are TGTGCCAGCAGTAAAGACAGGGGGAGGGCCAAAAACATTCAGTACTTC. It yields the protein CASSKDRGRAKNIQYF.

The chain combines TRBV5-1 with TRBJ1-3; D remains unclear. V lost 0 bases and J 0 bases, leaving 10 bases between the germline ends. CDR3 length: 16 amino acids. Germline CDR1 and CDR2: SGHRS and YFSETQ. The CDR3 loop reads CASSLEPGTSGNTIYF. CDR3 nucleotide sequence: TGCGCCAGCAGCTTGGAGCCGGGTACCTCTGGAAACACCATATATTTT.